The following is a T cell receptor beta chain sequence with its context. The target of this receptor is not known. The record has no base qualities; no much larger clone is one base away. This record belongs to a study of blood T cell repertoires in COVID-19 (dated by TCRdb to the early 2020s). About the study as a whole: Samples covering the acute and convalescent phases of COVID-19 were provided by collaborators in the United States, Italy and Spain. Sample metadata almost always included a de-identified subject ID, COVID-19 status, age in years and sex. Samples came from the ongoing ImmuneRACE study (first 160 participants) plus 1,254 subjects from 6 global collaborators. HLA class I and class II types, where available, came from metadata supplied by the sample provider rather than from assay-based typing. The repertoires were made available in a free public database intended to serve as a resource for research on the immune response to SARS-CoV-2. Deeply sampled blood TCRbeta repertoires from subjects exposed to, actively infected with, or recovered from COVID-19 were included in the dataset. The prospective study material was composed of cDNA or gDNA derived from T cells, B-cell-depleted T cells, or PBMCs. What the work shows at the level of the full study, not this receptor alone: The quantity of clinical and demographic metadata differed by source and by participant and was supplied without curation.

V lost 2 bases and J lost 9 bases; the stretch between them is 28 bases long. CDR1 and CDR2, per the germline V gene, are WSHSY and SAAADI. The CDR3 covers 19 residues, taking in both the cysteine and the phenylalanine. Only the CDR3 DNA is retained, 57 bases long and in frame from the first base. Participants in the prospective study were enrolled through a virtual design, were aged roughly 18 to 95 years, and lived in about two dozen United States geographic areas. In the prospective study, cohorts were assigned on the basis of participant-reported clinical history obtained from a screening survey and a study questionnaire. Recovered participants in ImmuneRACE Cohort 3 were defined by two consecutive negative NP/OP PCR tests, clearance by a healthcare professional, or resolution of symptoms. In the prospective study, mobile phlebotomists collected whole blood, serum and a nasopharyngeal or oropharyngeal swab from each participant. Participants in the prospective study had the option to provide additional blood draws and questionnaires over a 2-month period. Prospective study blood samples were shipped either frozen or at room temperature before DNA extraction.

TCRbeta CDR3 regions were amplified from genomic DNA using the immunoSEQ Assay, a bias-controlled multiplex PCR. In the paper's pipeline: Nucleated cell counts per sample were estimated from amplification of reference gene primers within the assay. To quantify the absolute abundance of each unique TCRbeta CDR3 rearrangement, sequence reads were collapsed and filtered. For each sample, productive Simpson clonality was calculated by taking the square root of Simpson's diversity index across productive rearrangements. TCRdb carries this immuneACCESS record with in-frame sequences only. Its versions omit some clonotypes, under half of them owing to an unresolved V gene in the studies checked, with the rest unexplained. V and J calls and clone size follow that table, whereas D and trimming were derived from the DNA. For this sample the table gives nearly 400,000 clones, of which over 85% were detected only once. Clones ranked in the top ten supply about 1.7% of the sample.

Sequenced input: PBMCs or T cells enriched from blood (not recorded which). This receptor was identified in a woman aged 25-40 years who had recovered from COVID-19. The receptor chain draws on TRBV10-2 and TRBJ2-2; the D gene is perhaps TRBD2, from 7 matching bases. The CDR3 region reads CASSEPRGGGGGDLRELFF. The sequenced DNA is TGCGCCAGCAGTGAGCCCAGGGGTGGTGGCGGGGGTGATTTGAGGGAGCTGTTTTTT.